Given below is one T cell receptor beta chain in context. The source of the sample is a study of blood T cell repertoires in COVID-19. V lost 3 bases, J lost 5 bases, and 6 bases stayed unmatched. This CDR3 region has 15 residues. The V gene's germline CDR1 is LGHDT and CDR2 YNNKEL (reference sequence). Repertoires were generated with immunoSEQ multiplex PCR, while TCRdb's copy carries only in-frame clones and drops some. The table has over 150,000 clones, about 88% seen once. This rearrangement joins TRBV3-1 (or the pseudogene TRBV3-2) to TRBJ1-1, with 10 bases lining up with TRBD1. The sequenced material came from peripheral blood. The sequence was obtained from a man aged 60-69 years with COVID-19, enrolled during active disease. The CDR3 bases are TGTGCCAGCAGCCAGAGGGACAGGGGAGGGACTGAAGCTTTCTTT. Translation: CASSQRDRGGTEAFF.